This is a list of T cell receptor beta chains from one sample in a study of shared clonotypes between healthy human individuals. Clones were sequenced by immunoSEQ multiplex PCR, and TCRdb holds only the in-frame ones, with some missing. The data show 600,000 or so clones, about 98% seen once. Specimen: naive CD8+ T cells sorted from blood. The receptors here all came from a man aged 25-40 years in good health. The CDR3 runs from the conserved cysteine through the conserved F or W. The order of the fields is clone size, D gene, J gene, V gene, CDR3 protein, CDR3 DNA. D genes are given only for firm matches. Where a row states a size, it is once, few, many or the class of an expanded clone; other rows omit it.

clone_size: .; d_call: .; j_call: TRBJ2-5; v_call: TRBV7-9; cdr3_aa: CASSSSETQYF; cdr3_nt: TGTGCCAGCAGCTCCTCCGAGACCCAGTACTTC
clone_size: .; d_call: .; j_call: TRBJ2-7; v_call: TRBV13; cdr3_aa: CASSFFGTASYEQYF; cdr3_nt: TGTGCCAGCAGCTTTTTCGGGACGGCGTCCTACGAGCAGTACTTC
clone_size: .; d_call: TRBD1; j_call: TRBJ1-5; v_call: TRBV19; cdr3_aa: CASSIGWTGLVYNQPQHF; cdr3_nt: TGTGCCAGTAGTATAGGGTGGACAGGGTTGGTTTACAATCAGCCCCAGCATTTT
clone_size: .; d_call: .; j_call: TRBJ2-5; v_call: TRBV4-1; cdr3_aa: CASSLFGVEETQYF; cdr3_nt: TGCGCCAGCAGCCTGTTCGGGGTGGAAGAGACCCAGTACTTC
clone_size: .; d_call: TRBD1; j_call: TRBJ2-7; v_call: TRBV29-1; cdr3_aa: CSVEKAGTGHSYEQYF; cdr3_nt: TGCAGCGTTGAAAAAGCCGGGACAGGCCACTCCTACGAGCAGTACTTC
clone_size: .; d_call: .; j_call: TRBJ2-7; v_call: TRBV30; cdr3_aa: CAWSVIRYEQYF; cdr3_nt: TGTGCCTGGAGTGTGATCCGCTACGAGCAGTACTTC
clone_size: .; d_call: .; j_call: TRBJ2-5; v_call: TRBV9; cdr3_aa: CASSDREIQYF; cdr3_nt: TGTGCCAGCAGCGATCGAGAGATCCAGTACTTC
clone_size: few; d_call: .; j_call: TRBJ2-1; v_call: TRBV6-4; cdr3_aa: CASSALEGVSYNEQFF; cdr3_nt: TGTGCCAGCAGTGCTTTGGAGGGGGTCTCGTACAATGAGCAGTTCTTC
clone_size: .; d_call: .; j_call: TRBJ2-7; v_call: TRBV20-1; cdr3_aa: CSAGEQYF; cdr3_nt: TGCAGTGCAGGGGAGCAGTACTTC
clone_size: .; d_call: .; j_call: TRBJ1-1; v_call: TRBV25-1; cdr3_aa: CASSELTEAFF; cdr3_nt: TGTGCCAGCAGTGAACTAACTGAAGCTTTCTTT